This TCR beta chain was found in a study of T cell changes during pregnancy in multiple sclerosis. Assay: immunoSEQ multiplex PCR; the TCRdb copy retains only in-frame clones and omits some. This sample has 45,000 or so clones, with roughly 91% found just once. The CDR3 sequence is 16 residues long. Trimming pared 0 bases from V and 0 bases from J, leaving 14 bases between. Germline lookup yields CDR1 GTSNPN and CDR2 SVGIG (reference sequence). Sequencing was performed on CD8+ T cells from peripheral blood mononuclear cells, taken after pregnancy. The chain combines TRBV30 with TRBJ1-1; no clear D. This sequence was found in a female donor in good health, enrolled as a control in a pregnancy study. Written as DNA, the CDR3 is TGTGCCTGGAGTGTACTAGGCCCAACTATGAACACTGAAGCTTTCTTT. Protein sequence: CAWSVLGPTMNTEAFF.